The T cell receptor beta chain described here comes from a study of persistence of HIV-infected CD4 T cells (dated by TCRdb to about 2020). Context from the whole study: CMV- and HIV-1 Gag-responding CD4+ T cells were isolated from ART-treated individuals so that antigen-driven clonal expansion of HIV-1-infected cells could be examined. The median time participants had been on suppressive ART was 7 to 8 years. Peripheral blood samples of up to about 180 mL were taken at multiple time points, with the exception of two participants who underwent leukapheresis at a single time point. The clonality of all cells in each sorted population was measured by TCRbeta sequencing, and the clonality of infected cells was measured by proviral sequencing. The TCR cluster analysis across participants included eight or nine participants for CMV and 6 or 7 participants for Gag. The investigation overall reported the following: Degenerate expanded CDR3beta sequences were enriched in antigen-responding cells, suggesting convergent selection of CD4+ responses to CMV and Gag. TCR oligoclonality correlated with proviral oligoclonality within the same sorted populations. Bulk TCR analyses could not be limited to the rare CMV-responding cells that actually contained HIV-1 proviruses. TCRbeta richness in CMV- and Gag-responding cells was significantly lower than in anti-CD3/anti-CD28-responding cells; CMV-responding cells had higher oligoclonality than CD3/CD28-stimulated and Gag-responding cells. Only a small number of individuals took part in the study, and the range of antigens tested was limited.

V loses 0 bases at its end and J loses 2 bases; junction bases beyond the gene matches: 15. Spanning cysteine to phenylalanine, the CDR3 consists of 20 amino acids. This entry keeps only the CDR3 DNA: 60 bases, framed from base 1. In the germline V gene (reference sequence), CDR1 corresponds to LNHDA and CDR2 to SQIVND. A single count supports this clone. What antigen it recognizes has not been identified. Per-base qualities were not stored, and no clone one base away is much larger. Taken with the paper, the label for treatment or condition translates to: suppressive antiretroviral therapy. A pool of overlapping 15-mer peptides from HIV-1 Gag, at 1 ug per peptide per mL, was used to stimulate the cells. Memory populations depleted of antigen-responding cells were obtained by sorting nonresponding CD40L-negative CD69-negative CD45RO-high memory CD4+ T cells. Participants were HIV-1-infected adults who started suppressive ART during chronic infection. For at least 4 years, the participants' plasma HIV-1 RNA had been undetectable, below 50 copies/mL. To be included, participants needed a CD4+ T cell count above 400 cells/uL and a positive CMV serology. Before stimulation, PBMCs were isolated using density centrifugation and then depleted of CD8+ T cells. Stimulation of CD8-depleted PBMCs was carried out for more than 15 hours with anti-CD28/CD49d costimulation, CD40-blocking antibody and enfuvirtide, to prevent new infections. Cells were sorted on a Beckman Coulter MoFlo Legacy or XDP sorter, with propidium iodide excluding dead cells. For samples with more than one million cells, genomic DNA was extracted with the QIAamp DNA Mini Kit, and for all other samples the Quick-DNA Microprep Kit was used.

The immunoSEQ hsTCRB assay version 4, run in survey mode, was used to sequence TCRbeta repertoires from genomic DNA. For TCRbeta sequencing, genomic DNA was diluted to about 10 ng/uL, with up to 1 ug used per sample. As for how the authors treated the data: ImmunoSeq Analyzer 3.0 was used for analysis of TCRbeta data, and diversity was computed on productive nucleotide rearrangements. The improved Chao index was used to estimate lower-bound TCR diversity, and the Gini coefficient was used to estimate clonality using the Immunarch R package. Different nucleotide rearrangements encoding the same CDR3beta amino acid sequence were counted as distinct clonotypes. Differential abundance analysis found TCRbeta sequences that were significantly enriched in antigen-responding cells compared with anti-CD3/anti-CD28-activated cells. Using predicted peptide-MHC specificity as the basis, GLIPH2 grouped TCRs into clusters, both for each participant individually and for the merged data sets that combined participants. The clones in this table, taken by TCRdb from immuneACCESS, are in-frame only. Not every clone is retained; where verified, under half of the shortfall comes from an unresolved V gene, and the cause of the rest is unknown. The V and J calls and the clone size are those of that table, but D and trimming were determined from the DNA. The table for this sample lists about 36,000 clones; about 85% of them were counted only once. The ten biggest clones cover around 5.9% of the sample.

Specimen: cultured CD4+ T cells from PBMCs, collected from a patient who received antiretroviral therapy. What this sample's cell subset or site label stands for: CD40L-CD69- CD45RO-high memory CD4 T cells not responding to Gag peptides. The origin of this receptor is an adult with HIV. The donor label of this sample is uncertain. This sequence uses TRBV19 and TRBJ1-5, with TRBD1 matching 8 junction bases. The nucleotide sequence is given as TGTGCCAGTAGTATAGATCGGACAGGGAGTAAGGGAACGGGCAATCAGCCCCAGCATTTT. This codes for CASSIDRTGSKGTGNQPQHF.